A selection of T cell receptor beta chains follows, all from one sample in a study of blood T cell repertoires in COVID-19. Some clones are missing from TCRdb's copy, which holds only in-frame ones; the method was immunoSEQ multiplex PCR. The sample shows about 160,000 clones, about 85% of them seen only once. Sequenced: peripheral blood. These receptors all come from a woman aged 50 to 60 with COVID-19, enrolled during active disease. Each CDR3 is given with its conserved first and last residue. D genes are given only for firm matches. Size values are once, few and many counts, or a class for expanded clones, and some rows have none.

J gene,D gene,clone size,CDR3 length,V gene,CDR3 DNA,CDR3 protein
TRBJ2-3,NA,NA,17,TRBV3-1/TRBV3-2,TGTGCCAGCAGCCAAGCCCTACGGGTCGGACTTGCAGATACGCAGTATTTT,CASSQALRVGLADTQYF
TRBJ1-1,TRBD1,NA,15,TRBV7-9,TGTGCCAGCAGCTTAGGGGGGCAGGGGGCCACTGAAGCTTTCTTT,CASSLGGQGATEAFF
TRBJ1-6,TRBD1,NA,16,TRBV18,TGTGCCAGCTCACCGTTAAGGGGACAGGGAAATTCACCCCTCCACTTT,CASSPLRGQGNSPLHF
TRBJ2-5,TRBD2,NA,16,TRBV4-1,TGCGCCAGCAGCCAACCGGGACTAGCGGGGGGTGAGACCCAGTACTTC,CASSQPGLAGGETQYF
TRBJ2-7,NA,once,14,TRBV5-1,TGCGCCAGCAGCTTGGAGCAGGGGTACTACGAGCAGTACTTC,CASSLEQGYYEQYF
TRBJ2-3,NA,once,14,TRBV2,TGTGCCAGCAGTGTCGGGTCTAGCACAGATACGCAGTATTTT,CASSVGSSTDTQYF
TRBJ2-7,TRBD1,few,16,TRBV29-1,TGCAGCCCCCGAGGACAGGGGGGTGGGGAATCCTACGAGCAGTACTTC,CSPRGQGGGESYEQYF
TRBJ2-3,TRBD2,NA,19,TRBV4-1,TGCGCCAGCAGCCATAGGGGACTAGCGGGGACCACTAGCACAGATACGCAGTATTTT,CASSHRGLAGTTSTDTQYF
TRBJ2-1,TRBD1,NA,15,TRBV28,TGTGCCAGCAGTCCCTCCGGACAGGGGGAAAATGAGCAGTTCTTC,CASSPSGQGENEQFF
TRBJ2-3,NA,once,13,TRBV7-2,TGTGCCAGCAGCCCCCGGAGAGAGAATACGCAGTATTTT,CASSPRRENTQYF
TRBJ1-5,TRBD1,NA,14,TRBV27,TGTGCCAGCAGCCCGGACAGGGGCAATCAGCCCCAGCATTTT,CASSPDRGNQPQHF
TRBJ2-2,NA,NA,14,TRBV2,TGTGCCAGCAGTCCCCAGGGGACCACCGGGGAGCTGTTTTTT,CASSPQGTTGELFF
TRBJ2-6,NA,NA,18,TRBV5-4,TGTGCCAGCAGCTTGGGAGTCACCTGGAGCTCTGGGGCCAACGTCCTGACTTTC,CASSLGVTWSSGANVLTF
TRBJ2-5,NA,NA,15,TRBV19,TGTGCCAGTAGCCGAATCGTCCGGGGCCAAGAGACCCAGTACTTC,CASSRIVRGQETQYF
TRBJ1-5,NA,NA,13,TRBV12-3/TRBV12-4,TGTGCCAGCAGCGGTTCAGGACAGCGGCCCCAGCATTTT,CASSGSGQRPQHF
TRBJ1-2,NA,NA,13,TRBV27,TGTGCCAGCAGTCCGGGGGTCATCTATGGCTACACCTTC,CASSPGVIYGYTF
TRBJ2-5,TRBD2,NA,17,TRBV11-2,TGTGCCAGCAGCTCCGGGACTAGCGGGGGGCTCCAAGAGACCCAGTACTTC,CASSSGTSGGLQETQYF
TRBJ2-1,NA,NA,14,TRBV6-2/TRBV6-3,TGTGCCAGCAGTTACTGGCGGGGAACCAATGAGCAGTTCTTC,CASSYWRGTNEQFF
TRBJ1-5,NA,NA,17,TRBV7-2,TGTGCCAGCAGCTTAGATCTATTACCGAGGTACGCTCAGCCCCAGCATTTT,CASSLDLLPRYAQPQHF
TRBJ2-1,NA,once,13,TRBV21-1,TGTGCCAGCACTTTTGGGCTCCACAATGAGCAGTTCTTC,CASTFGLHNEQFF
TRBJ1-2,NA,few,14,TRBV6-5,TGTGCCAGCAGTTACGCCAGGGCAAACTATGGCTACACCTTC,CASSYARANYGYTF
TRBJ2-7,NA,NA,16,TRBV6-1,TGTGCCAGCAGTGAGGTACAGGGAGCCAAGACCTACGAGCAGTACTTC,CASSEVQGAKTYEQYF